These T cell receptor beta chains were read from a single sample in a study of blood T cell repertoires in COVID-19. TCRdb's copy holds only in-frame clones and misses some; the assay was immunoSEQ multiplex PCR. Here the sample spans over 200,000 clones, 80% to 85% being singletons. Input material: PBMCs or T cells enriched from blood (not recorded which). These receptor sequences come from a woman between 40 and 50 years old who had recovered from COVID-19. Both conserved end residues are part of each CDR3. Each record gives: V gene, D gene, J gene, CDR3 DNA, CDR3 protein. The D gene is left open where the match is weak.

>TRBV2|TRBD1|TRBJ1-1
TGTGCCAGCAGTGGGACAGGACTGAACACTGAAGCTTTCTTT
CASSGTGLNTEAFF
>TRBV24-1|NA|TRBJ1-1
TGTGCCACCAGTGATCCCCCCCGGGACATCCTTAGCCGGAACACTGAAGCTTTCTTT
CATSDPPRDILSRNTEAFF
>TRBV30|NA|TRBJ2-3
TGTGCCGGAAATCAGGGGATTACAGATACGCAGTATTTT
CAGNQGITDTQYF
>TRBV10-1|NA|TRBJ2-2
TGCGCCAGCAGTGAGTCGGGGGGTTTCACCGGGGAGCTGTTTTTT
CASSESGGFTGELFF
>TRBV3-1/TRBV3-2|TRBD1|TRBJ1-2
TGTGCCAGCAGCCAGCCGGGACAGGGGGCCGGCTACACCTTC
CASSQPGQGAGYTF
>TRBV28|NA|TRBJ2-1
TGTGCCAGCAGCAAAATGACAGGTTCCGGTGAGCAGTTCTTC
CASSKMTGSGEQFF
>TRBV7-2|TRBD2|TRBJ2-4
TGTGCCAGCAGCTCTCGGACTAGCGGGGGTCGCCACAAAAACATTCAGTACTTC
CASSSRTSGGRHKNIQYF
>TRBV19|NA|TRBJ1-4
TGTGCCAGTAGTAGGCAGGGCGGTGAAAAACTGTTTTTT
CASSRQGGEKLFF
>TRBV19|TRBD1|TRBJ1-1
TGTGCCAGTAACCCGGGACAGATTAACACTGAAGCTTTCTTT
CASNPGQINTEAFF
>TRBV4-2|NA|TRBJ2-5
TGTGCCAGCAGCCAAGAGGGCGTGGAGACCCAGTACTTC
CASSQEGVETQYF
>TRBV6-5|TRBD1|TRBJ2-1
TGTGCCAGCAGTCTCAGGGGGCGCTTAGGAGGTGAGCAGTTCTTC
CASSLRGRLGGEQFF
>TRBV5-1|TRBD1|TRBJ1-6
TGCGCCAGCAGCTTGGTTGTGGGGACAGGGACTTCACCCCTCCACTTT
CASSLVVGTGTSPLHF